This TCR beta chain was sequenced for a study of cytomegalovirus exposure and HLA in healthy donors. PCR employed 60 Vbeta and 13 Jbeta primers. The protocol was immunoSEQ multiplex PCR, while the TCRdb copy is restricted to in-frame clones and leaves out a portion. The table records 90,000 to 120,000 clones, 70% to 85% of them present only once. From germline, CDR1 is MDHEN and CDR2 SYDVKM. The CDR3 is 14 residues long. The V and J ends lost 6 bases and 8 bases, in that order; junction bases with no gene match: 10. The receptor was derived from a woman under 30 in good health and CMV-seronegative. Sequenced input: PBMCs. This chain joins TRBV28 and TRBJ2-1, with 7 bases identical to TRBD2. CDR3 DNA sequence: TGTGCCAGCAGGCCGAGAGCGGGGACCGATGAGCAGTTCTTC. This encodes CASRPRAGTDEQFF.